This T cell receptor (beta chain) was sequenced for a study of T cell responses to AZD1222 COVID-19 vaccine (TCRdb year 2021). With respect to the entire study: A total of around 240 trial participants underwent TCR sequencing, of whom under 220 had received two doses of AZD1222 and 26 had received two doses of the MenACWY control vaccine. Enrollment into the trials was organized by age into subgroups of 18-55, 56-69 and 70-plus years, and those subgroups contained about 160, 30 and 59 TCR-sequenced participants, respectively. Overall study outcomes, separate from this receptor: In the small 56-69-year group, the increase in depth fell short of significance, most likely because of low power. Only a handful of AZD1222 recipients were SARS-CoV-2 seropositive at baseline, limiting conclusions about previously exposed vaccinees. After two AZD1222 doses, spike-specific TCR breadth and depth were significantly higher than at day 0 and than in MenACWY recipients. The vaccine-associated CD4 TCRs covered the entire spike protein, and the dominant responses fell in regions 160-218 and 743-854. Participants were mostly white British, with more females than males. The authors suggested clonal diversity may have been underestimated. No day 14 peak-response samples were available, so repertoires were characterized only after the peak T cell response. Reportedly, close to half of the unique spike-specific TCRs recognized epitopes lying outside the regions that are mutated in the B.1.351 and B.1.1.7 variants.

The CDR3 regions of human TCRbeta chains were subjected to immunosequencing. The authors' pipeline ran thus. TCRs in the repertoires were matched against a reference library of SARS-CoV-2-specific TCRs that had been generated with the MIRA antigen-specificity platform. Breadth was defined as the fraction of unique TCRs that were SARS-CoV-2-associated, and depth was defined as the fraction of total T cells that were SARS-CoV-2-associated. Each spike-specific TCR was assigned to its reactive spike region and to a CD4 or CD8 class using the MIRA data. Log10-transformed breadth and depth values were compared by one-way ANOVA with Sidak's multiple comparisons tests. Drawn from immuneACCESS, this table holds only the in-frame rearrangements with V and J called that TCRdb kept. Clones are partly lost; checked studies trace under half to an unresolved V gene and leave the rest unexplained. The DNA gave D and trimming, while V, J and clone size come from that table. The sample contains around 140,000 clones, 92% of them found a single time. About a tenth of the sample goes to the ten largest clones.

About this clone: Its target antigen remains unknown. No much larger clone exists at a distance of one base, and base qualities are not known.

According to the study, the label for this sample's time point signals: about 28 days (+/-7) after the second vaccine dose. AZD1222 recipients with second doses at about 4 weeks or about 12 weeks were pooled, because spike-specific TCR depth and breadth did not differ between schedules. Vaccinee samples were obtained from the UK trials COV001 and COV002, which included a single-blind randomized controlled phase 2/3 trial of AZD1222 (ChAdOx1 nCoV-19) in healthy adults. For TCRbeta chain sequencing, PBMC samples were collected from trial participants at day 0 and at day 28 after the second dose. This TCR was sampled from an adult who received the AZD1222 COVID-19 vaccine. The material sequenced was peripheral blood, taken 28 days after the second AZD1222 dose.

The DNA sequence is given as TGTGCCAGCAGTCGTGCCGGGACGATGAATCCCTATGGCTACACCTTC. Its translation is CASSRAGTMNPYGYTF. The rearranged chain carries TRBV6-2 or TRBV6-3 and TRBJ1-2, with TRBD1 perhaps the D gene, on 5 matching bases. Looking up the germline V gene yields CDR1 MNHEY and CDR2 SVGEGT. V and J are truncated by 5 bases and 4 bases respectively, leaving an intervening sequence of 20 bases. Counted from cysteine to phenylalanine, this CDR3 has 16 amino acids. Only the CDR3 part of the read is kept: 48 bases, read in frame from the first base.